This T cell receptor (beta chain) was recorded in a study of blood T cell repertoires in COVID-19. Participant reports of clinical history set cohort assignment. This CDR3 contains 16 residues. Trimming took 3 bases from V and 8 from J, leaving 19 bases between them. Germline CDR1 reads MGHRA; CDR2 reads YSYEKL. Assay used: immunoSEQ multiplex PCR; TCRdb lists only in-frame clones, some missing. Of 250,000 or so clones listed, less than 95% are singletons. The TCR comes from a man aged 40-49 years who had been exposed to COVID-19. The sequencing input was PBMCs or T cells enriched from blood (not recorded which). The chain uses TRBV4-1 and TRBJ1-4, with D possibly matching TRBD1 (5 bases). CDR3 sequence (DNA): TGCGCCAGCAGCCAGGCCAAAAATACCAGACAGGAAAAACTGTTTTTT. Amino acids: CASSQAKNTRQEKLFF.